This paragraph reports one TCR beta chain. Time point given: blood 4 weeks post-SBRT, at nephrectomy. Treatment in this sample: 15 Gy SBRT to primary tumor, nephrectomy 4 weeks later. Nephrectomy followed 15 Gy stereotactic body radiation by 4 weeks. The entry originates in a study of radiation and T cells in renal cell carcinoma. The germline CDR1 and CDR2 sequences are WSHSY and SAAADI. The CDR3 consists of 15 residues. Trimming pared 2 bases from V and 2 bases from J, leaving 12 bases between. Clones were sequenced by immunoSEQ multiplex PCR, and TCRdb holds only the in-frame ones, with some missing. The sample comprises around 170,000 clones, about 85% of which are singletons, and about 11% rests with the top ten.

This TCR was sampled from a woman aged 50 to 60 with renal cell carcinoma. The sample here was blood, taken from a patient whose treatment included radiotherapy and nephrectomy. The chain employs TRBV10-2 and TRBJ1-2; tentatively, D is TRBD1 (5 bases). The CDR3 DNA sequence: TGCGCCAGCAGTGAGGCGGGACCTGGGAACTATGGCTACACCTTC. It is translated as CASSEAGPGNYGYTF.